This T cell receptor beta chain comes out of a study of post-analysis software for immune sequencing data. Study-wide results and caveats: With TRBV5-6, TRBV5-1 and TRBV20-1 included, several TRBV segments were more frequent in patients than in controls.

This clonotype was detected many times. The target antigen is unknown. Presence of unique molecular identifiers characterized the TCR beta cDNA libraries. TCRdb reprocessed the PCR reads with MiXCR, giving one entry per CDR3 protein. Among fewer than 550,000 distinct CDR3 sequences, 34% were seen once, and the ten largest hold roughly 6%. This CDR3 has 14 residues. Trimming removed 3 bases from V and 0 bases from J; junction bases left unmatched: 4. Germline V gene lookup returns CDR1 DFQATT and CDR2 SNEGSKA (reference sequence). The J gene is TRBJ2-5, the V gene TRBV20-1; 7 nucleotides agree with TRBD2. The sequence came from a girl aged 2-17 years with multiple sclerosis. Source material: blood. CDR3 in amino acids: CSARVGGYQETQYF. The CDR3 nucleotides read TGCAGTGCTAGGGTCGGGGGGTACCAAGAGACCCAGTACTTC.